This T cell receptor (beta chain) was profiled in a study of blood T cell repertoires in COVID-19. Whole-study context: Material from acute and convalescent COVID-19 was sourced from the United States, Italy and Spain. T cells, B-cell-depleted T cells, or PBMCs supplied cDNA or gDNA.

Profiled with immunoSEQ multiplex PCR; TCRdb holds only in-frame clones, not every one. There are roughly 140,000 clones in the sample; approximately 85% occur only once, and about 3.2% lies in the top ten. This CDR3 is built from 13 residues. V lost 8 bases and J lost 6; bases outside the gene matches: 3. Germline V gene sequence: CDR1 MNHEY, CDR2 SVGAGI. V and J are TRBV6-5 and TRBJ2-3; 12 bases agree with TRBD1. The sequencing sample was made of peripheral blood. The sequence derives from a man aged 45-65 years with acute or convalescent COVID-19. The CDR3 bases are TGTGCCAGCGGGACAGGGGGCGCCGATACGCAGTATTTT. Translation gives CASGTGGADTQYF.